The 3 T cell receptor beta chains given below trace back to one sample, sequenced in a study of blood T cells in healthy people across ages. Combining a sample-barcoded 5' primer with a J-beta primer mix, a second PCR ran for about 6 to 12 cycles. TCRdb fed the 5' RACE reads into MiXCR, producing one record per CDR3 protein. Here the sample spans 700,000 to 900,000 distinct CDR3 sequences, around a quarter being singletons. The sample was also linked to a second study, of T cells of mothers and their children.

Specimen: blood. The origin of the receptors is a boy between 10 and 17 years old in good health.

The chain recombines TRBV5-5 with TRBJ2-1; tentatively, D is TRBD1 (5 bases). The V gene lost 4 bases and the J gene lost 7 bases, with 12 bases spanning the gap. Germline loops: CDR1 SGHKS, CDR2 YYEKEE (reference sequence). The CDR3 is made up of 13 amino acids. CDR3 region: CASSPDSTNEQFF. In DNA, the CDR3 is TGTGCCAGCAGCCCCGACAGTACAAATGAGCAGTTCTTC.

V and J are TRBV10-2 and TRBJ2-5; 14 positions match TRBD2. The germline V gene has CDR1 WSHSY and CDR2 SAAADI. This CDR3 spans 17 amino acids. The V gene end was trimmed by 4 bases and the J gene end by 2 bases; junction bases not matched to a gene: 6. CDR3 sequence: CASSGTSGGSIQETQYF. The DNA for the CDR3 is TGCGCCAGCAGTGGGACTAGCGGGGGGTCGATACAAGAGACCCAGTACTTC.

J is TRBJ2-1 and V is TRBV18; 11 bases are shared with TRBD2. Germline lookup yields CDR1 KGHSH and CDR2 LQKENI. The V segment lost 4 bases and the J segment 3 bases; nucleotides outside the gene matches: 5. The CDR3 is 16 residues long. CDR3 DNA sequence: TGTGCCAGCTCACTTAGGGGACTAGCGGACTACAATGAGCAGTTCTTC. Its protein product is CASSLRGLADYNEQFF.